This T cell receptor (beta chain) was found in a study of shared clonotypes between healthy human individuals. Overall study context: The cohort had a couple of women and three men, ages 18 to 49.

On this clone itself: Other DNA sequences of this sample code for an identical CDR3.

The germline V gene encodes CDR1 LNHDA and CDR2 SQIVND (reference sequence). The CDR3 extends over 14 amino acids. V was trimmed by 3 bases and J by 0 bases, leaving 9 bases between them. Terminally differentiated effector memory CD45RA+ cells were left out of the naive CD8 fraction, which was CD45RO-negative and positively selected for CCR7. The protocol was immunoSEQ multiplex PCR, while the TCRdb copy is restricted to in-frame clones and leaves out a portion. The sample includes about 2 million clones, approximately 94% of them seen just once. The sample was naive CD8+ T cells sorted from blood. This TCR came from a man between 18 and 35 years old in good health. The chain couples TRBV19 to TRBJ2-7; D gene ambiguous. The CDR3 coding sequence is TGTGCCAGTAGTATCAGGATTAGCTCCTACGAGCAGTACTTC. It specifies CASSIRISSYEQYF.